This T cell receptor (beta chain) was recorded in a study of T cell responses to AZD1222 COVID-19 vaccine. The V end lost 6 bases, the J end lost 5 bases, and 16 bases lay between the germline ends. Germline V gene data show CDR1 as KGHSH and CDR2 as LQKENI. This CDR3 has 14 amino acids. Assay: immunoSEQ multiplex PCR; the TCRdb copy retains only in-frame clones and omits some. The table includes 90,000 to 120,000 clones, around 90% detected once. The V gene is TRBV18, the J gene TRBJ1-2; TRBD1 might be the D (6 bases). The sequencing used peripheral blood, collected on day 0 of AZD1222 vaccination. This receptor was identified in an adult in good health. The CDR3 loop reads CASSPGGPGYGYTF. In nucleotides, the CDR3 is TGTGCCAGCTCCCCCGGGGGCCCAGGGTATGGCTACACCTTC.